This TCR beta chain is drawn from a study of cytomegalovirus exposure and HLA in healthy donors. The PCR used 60 Vbeta and 13 Jbeta primers. Sequencing used immunoSEQ multiplex PCR; TCRdb keeps in-frame clones, though not all of them. The sample holds approximately 120,000 clones. Germline V gives CDR1 SQVTM, CDR2 ANQGSEA. With 6 bases clipped from V and 4 bases from J, the junction kept 3 bases outside the gene matches. The CDR3 contains 14 residues. The chain links TRBV29-1 to TRBJ2-3, with 14 nucleotides matching TRBD2. The clonotype originates from a young man in good health and CMV-seronegative. Sequencing was done on a sample of PBMCs. As DNA, the CDR3 is TGCAGCGTCTGGGGACTAGCGGGAGCAGATACGCAGTATTTT. It yields the protein CSVWGLAGADTQYF.